A single sample is the source of the 20 T cell receptor beta chains below, sequenced in a study of monozygotic twins with inflammatory bowel disease. TCRdb re-called the 5' RACE reads and shows each CDR3 protein once, DNA omitted. In total, the table holds around 410,000 distinct CDR3 sequences. The material sequenced was blood. These receptors originate from a human donor with ulcerative colitis or Crohn's disease, or a healthy co-twin of an affected twin (not recorded which).

CDR3 protein: CASSLSGLAGFEQFF. The chain carries TRBV5-1 and TRBJ2-1; the TCRdb D gene call, TRBD2, has no DNA to confirm it. CDR3 length equals 15 residues. Germline CDR1 is SGHRS and CDR2 is YFSETQ.

CDR3 sequence: CASSVSAAVNQPQHF. The rearrangement uses TRBV9 and TRBJ1-5. The CDR3 sequence is 15 residues long. Germline loops: CDR1 SGDLS, CDR2 YYNGEE.

This chain connects TRBV5-1 to TRBJ2-1; TCRdb returns TRBD1, unconfirmable since there is no DNA. CDR3 length: 16 residues. Germline V gives CDR1 SGHRS, CDR2 YFSETQ. The CDR3 region is CASSLARAGVPNEQFF. Filled out from reference TRBV5-1 and TRBJ2-1, the complete variable domain reads KAGVTQTPRYLIKTRGQQVTLSCSPISGHRSVSWYQQTPGQGLQFLFEYFSETQRNKGNFPGRFSGRQFSNSRSEMNVSTLELGDSALYLCASSLARAGVPNEQFFGPGTRLTVL.

The rearrangement links TRBV27 to TRBJ2-1; the TCRdb D gene call, TRBD1, has no DNA to confirm it. This CDR3 spans 12 amino acids. Germline V lookup: CDR1 MNHEY, CDR2 SMNVEV (reference sequence). CDR3 sequence reads: CASSPLSREQFF.

The rearrangement links TRBV28 to TRBJ2-1; TCRdb lists TRBD1, though no DNA is available to test this call. The V gene's germline CDR1 is MDHEN and CDR2 SYDVKM. The CDR3 spans 15 residues. This chain's CDR3 is CAILSNGAIYNEQFF.

The chain uses TRBV2 and TRBJ1-1; lacking DNA, the TRBD1 call made by TCRdb goes unchecked. CDR3 length: 14 amino acids. Germline values: CDR1 SNHLY, CDR2 FYNNEI. This CDR3 is CASNPQGKISEAFF.

The chain uses TRBV5-5 and TRBJ2-3; TCRdb designates TRBD1, a call that cannot be tested without DNA. From germline, CDR1 is SGHKS and CDR2 YYEKEE (reference sequence). This CDR3 comprises 15 residues. CDR3 sequence reads: CASSLDWGGRITQYF.

J is TRBJ2-1 and V is TRBV20-1; TCRdb names TRBD2, which stays unverified in the absence of DNA. The germline V gene has CDR1 DFQATT and CDR2 SNEGSKA (reference sequence). The CDR3 contains 19 residues. The CDR3 is CSARSLLAEPARGYNEQFF.

The rearrangement links TRBV4-3 to TRBJ2-6. CDR1 LGHNA and CDR2 YSLEER come from the germline V gene. The CDR3 is 15 amino acids. CDR3 residues: CASSQVGSGANVLTF.

The genes are TRBV7-2 and TRBJ2-3; TCRdb's D gene call, TRBD1, goes unchecked for lack of DNA. This CDR3 has 15 residues. CDR1 is SGHTA and CDR2 is FQGNSA in the germline V gene. CDR3 residues: CASSGTGGRLDTQYF.

The chain links TRBV27 to TRBJ1-6; the TCRdb call, TRBD1, lacks DNA for checking. The CDR3 totals 13 residues. The germline CDR1 and CDR2 sequences are MNHEY and SMNVEV (reference sequence). The CDR3 sequence: CASSPLYNSPLHF.

J is TRBJ2-3 and V is TRBV19; there is no DNA to check the TCRdb D call of TRBD1. CDR1 LNHDA and CDR2 SQIVND come from the germline V gene (reference sequence). This CDR3 is 15 amino acids long. The CDR3 sequence is CASSMERGVSDTQYF.

J is TRBJ2-7 and V is TRBV18. CDR3 size: 15 residues. Per germline, CDR1 KGHSH and CDR2 LQKENI. Here the CDR3 reads CASSPTDGGSAEQYF.

The chain has TRBV7-9 and TRBJ2-5; TCRdb selects TRBD1, and the lack of DNA leaves this call unchecked. Germline V CDR1 and CDR2: SEHNR, FQNEAQ (reference sequence). The CDR3 runs to 16 residues. This CDR3 reads CASIGGGVGRRGTQYF.

The CDR3 reads CASSSSIQGEQYF. This chain uses TRBV5-1 with TRBJ2-7; TCRdb indicates TRBD1, and absent DNA this call remains unverified. The germline gives CDR1 SGHRS, CDR2 YFSETQ. The CDR3 is made up of 13 amino acids. Variable domain in full (rest from reference TRBV5-1 and TRBJ2-7): KAGVTQTPRYLIKTRGQQVTLSCSPISGHRSVSWYQQTPGQGLQFLFEYFSETQRNKGNFPGRFSGRQFSNSRSEMNVSTLELGDSALYLCASSSSIQGEQYFGPGTRLTVT.

The chain employs TRBV11-2 and TRBJ2-1; the D gene TCRdb calls, TRBD1, cannot be checked with no DNA. Germline lookup yields CDR1 SGHAT and CDR2 FQNNGV. The CDR3 extends over 17 amino acids. The CDR3 sequence: CASSSGRGTSLYNEQFF. Filled out from reference TRBV11-2 and TRBJ2-1, the complete variable domain reads EAGVAQSPRYKIIEKRQSVAFWCNPISGHATLYWYQQILGQGPKLLIQFQNNGVVDDSQLPKDRFSAERLKGVDSTLKIQPAKLEDSAVYLCASSSGRGTSLYNEQFFGPGTRLTVL.

The CDR3 sequence: CASSAEQGRAFF. The chain uses TRBV5-1 and TRBJ1-1; TCRdb lists TRBD1, though no DNA is available to test this call. This CDR3 region has 12 residues. The V gene's germline CDR1 is SGHRS and CDR2 YFSETQ.

The chain joins TRBV2 to TRBJ2-3; TCRdb names TRBD1, which stays unverified in the absence of DNA. CDR1 is SNHLY and CDR2 is FYNNEI in the germline V gene. The CDR3 consists of 15 residues. CDR3 loop: CSSSEAPGQGDTQYF.

This chain uses TRBV19 with TRBJ1-2; TCRdb's D call of TRBD1 is untestable without DNA. Germline assignment: CDR1 LNHDA and CDR2 SQIVND (reference sequence). The CDR3 is made up of 16 amino acids. CDR3 loop: CASSMAPLGRGGGYTF.

The chain uses TRBV18 and TRBJ2-3; absent DNA, TCRdb's TRBD1 call cannot be checked. Germline assignment: CDR1 KGHSH and CDR2 LQKENI. CDR3 length equals 16 residues. The CDR3: CASSPSGQGGTDTQYF.